The rows below give T cell receptor beta chains drawn from one sample of a study of T cell changes during pregnancy in multiple sclerosis. Using immunoSEQ multiplex PCR, the repertoire was profiled, and TCRdb retains in-frame clones only, with some absent. The table lists tens of thousands of clones, about 90% of them singletons. The sample consisted of CD4+ T cells from peripheral blood mononuclear cells, taken after pregnancy. These receptors originate from a female donor with multiple sclerosis, enrolled in a pregnancy study. The CDR3 runs from the conserved cysteine through the conserved F or W. The D gene is left open where the match is weak. Where a row states a size, it is once, few, many or the class of an expanded clone; other rows omit it.

TRBD1	-	TRBJ2-1	TRBV6-6	CASSYPDRSNEQFF	TGTGCCAGCAGTTACCCGGACAGGAGCAATGAGCAGTTCTTC
-	-	TRBJ2-5	TRBV5-1	CASSLTRGGETQYF	TGCGCCAGCAGCTTGACCAGGGGCGGGGAGACCCAGTACTTC
TRBD1	few	TRBJ2-7	TRBV27	CASGTAFSYEQYF	TGTGCCAGCGGGACAGCTTTTTCCTACGAGCAGTACTTC
-	-	TRBJ1-1	TRBV7-2	CASSPGRRNTEAFF	TGTGCCAGCAGCCCCGGGAGGCGGAACACTGAAGCTTTCTTT
TRBD1	-	TRBJ2-3	TRBV29-1	CSVEGVGQGATDTQYF	TGCAGCGTTGAAGGCGTCGGACAGGGGGCCACAGATACGCAGTATTTT
-	-	TRBJ2-7	TRBV6-6	CASSLDGLGTYEQYF	TGTGCCAGCAGCCTAGACGGACTCGGGACCTACGAGCAGTACTTC
TRBD2	-	TRBJ2-5	TRBV12-5	CASGPVPSGGGFGYRGETQYF	TGTGCTAGTGGCCCGGTACCCAGCGGGGGGGGTTTCGGGTATCGAGGCGAGACCCAGTACTTC
TRBD1	-	TRBJ2-1	TRBV6-5	CASSRDRDRYNEQFF	TGTGCCAGCAGCAGGGACCGGGACAGATACAATGAGCAGTTCTTC
-	-	TRBJ2-5	TRBV5-1	CASSLEPGWAQYF	TGCGCCAGCAGCTTGGAACCAGGTTGGGCCCAGTACTTC
TRBD1	-	TRBJ2-7	TRBV27	CASSLLGQQTYEQYF	TGTGCCAGCAGTTTATTGGGACAGCAAACCTACGAGCAGTACTTC
TRBD2	-	TRBJ2-1	TRBV9	CASSPGLAPYNEQFF	TGTGCCAGCAGCCCCGGACTAGCGCCCTACAATGAGCAGTTCTTC
TRBD1	-	TRBJ2-7	TRBV27	CASSPRTGVSYEQYF	TGTGCCAGCAGTCCTCGGACAGGGGTCTCCTACGAGCAGTACTTC
TRBD1	-	TRBJ2-1	TRBV7-2	CASSLMRSGTGGGNEQFF	TGTGCCAGCAGCTTAATGCGTTCTGGGACAGGGGGCGGCAATGAGCAGTTCTTC
-	once	TRBJ1-5	TRBV11-3	CASSPRDSGGQPQHF	TGTGCCAGCAGTCCCCGGGACTCGGGAGGACAGCCCCAGCATTTT
-	-	TRBJ2-1	TRBV7-2	CASSLARGEQFF	TGTGCCAGCAGCTTAGCCCGGGGTGAGCAGTTCTTC
TRBD1	-	TRBJ1-2	TRBV27	CASRPGQGPWYGYTF	TGTGCCAGCAGGCCCGGACAGGGCCCTTGGTATGGCTACACCTTC
-	-	TRBJ2-3	TRBV7-2	CASSPGGPTDTQYF	TGTGCCAGCAGCCCGGGCGGGCCCACAGATACGCAGTATTTT
TRBD1	few	TRBJ2-7	TRBV4-1	CASSQGPRTGNYEQYF	TGCGCCAGCAGCCAAGGGCCACGGACAGGGAACTACGAGCAGTACTTC
-	-	TRBJ2-3	TRBV7-2	CASSAGGPDTQYF	TGTGCCAGCAGCGCCGGGGGGCCCGATACGCAGTATTTT
-	-	TRBJ1-1	TRBV7-2	CASNNYAGSKAFF	TGTGCCAGCAATAACTATGCGGGTTCTAAAGCTTTCTTT
TRBD1	-	TRBJ1-2	TRBV7-2	CASSYGTGFYGYTF	TGTGCCAGCAGCTATGGGACAGGTTTCTATGGCTACACCTTC
TRBD1	-	TRBJ1-6	TRBV7-3	CASSPEGQLKPLHF	TGTGCCAGCAGCCCAGAGGGACAGCTAAAACCCCTCCACTTT
TRBD1	few	TRBJ1-4	TRBV4-2	CASSQGSDRREKLFF	TGTGCCAGCAGCCAAGGGTCGGACAGGAGAGAAAAACTGTTTTTT
-	-	TRBJ1-1	TRBV2	CASSNRDDTEAFF	TGTGCCAGCAGTAACAGGGATGACACTGAAGCTTTCTTT
TRBD1	-	TRBJ1-4	TRBV29-1	CSVRQGRQKLFF	TGCAGCGTTCGACAGGGGAGGCAAAAACTGTTTTTT
-	-	TRBJ1-1	TRBV6-1	CATDPRGNTEAFF	TGTGCCACCGACCCCAGGGGGAACACTGAAGCTTTCTTT
-	-	TRBJ1-4	TRBV7-3	CASSTRQKLFF	TGTGCCAGCAGCACGAGACAGAAACTGTTTTTT
TRBD1	-	TRBJ1-1	TRBV2	CASSERTGFRGAF	TGTGCCAGCAGTGAGAGGACAGGCTTCCGAGGGGCTTTT
TRBD1	-	TRBJ1-4	TRBV9	CASSIGQGARRTNEKLFF	TGTGCCAGCAGCATAGGACAGGGGGCAAGGCGAACTAATGAAAAACTGTTTTTT
-	once	TRBJ2-5	TRBV30	CAWSAELLETQYF	TGTGCCTGGAGCGCGGAGTTGCTAGAGACCCAGTACTTC
TRBD1	-	TRBJ1-5	TRBV7-8	CASSPGTGGNQPQHF	TGTGCCAGCAGCCCGGGGACAGGGGGAAATCAGCCCCAGCATTTT
TRBD2	-	TRBJ2-5	TRBV4-2	CASSQGLAGGGTRETQYF	TGTGCCAGCAGCCAAGGACTAGCGGGGGGCGGAACCCGGGAGACCCAGTACTTC
TRBD1	-	TRBJ1-6	TRBV27	CATKRSGRGEDSPLHF	TGTGCCACCAAAAGGTCCGGCAGGGGGGAAGATTCACCCCTCCACTTT
TRBD2	-	TRBJ2-2	TRBV9	CASSAPLAGSGGELFF	TGTGCCAGCAGCGCACCCCTAGCGGGAAGCGGCGGGGAGCTGTTTTTT
TRBD1	once	TRBJ1-5	TRBV27	CASSSFKTGRYQPQHF	TGTGCCAGCAGTTCTTTTAAGACAGGGCGGTATCAGCCCCAGCATTTT
-	-	TRBJ1-3	TRBV7-9	CASSFGIGNPIYF	TGTGCCAGCAGCTTCGGGATCGGGAACCCCATATATTTT
TRBD1	-	TRBJ1-2	TRBV27	CASSTSTGAYGYTF	TGTGCCAGCAGTACCTCTACAGGGGCCTATGGCTACACCTTC
TRBD2	-	TRBJ2-3	TRBV7-7	CASRPGTSVTDTQYF	TGTGCTAGCAGACCCGGGACTAGCGTCACAGATACGCAGTATTTT
-	-	TRBJ1-4	TRBV30	CAWSSQEKLFF	TGTGCCTGGAGTTCGCAGGAAAAACTGTTTTTT
TRBD2	-	TRBJ2-1	TRBV5-1	CASSGLAGGPVEQFF	TGCGCCAGCAGCGGACTAGCGGGGGGGCCGGTTGAGCAGTTCTTC
-	-	TRBJ2-1	TRBV14	CASSQEGRTVQQFF	TGTGCCAGCAGCCAAGAGGGGCGTACAGTACAGCAGTTCTTC
TRBD2	-	TRBJ2-1	TRBV19	CASGLARTDNEQFF	TGTGCCAGCGGACTAGCACGAACTGACAATGAGCAGTTCTTC
TRBD1	-	TRBJ1-5	TRBV29-1	CSVETGGNQPQHF	TGCAGCGTTGAGACAGGGGGCAATCAGCCCCAGCATTTT
-	-	TRBJ1-1	TRBV7-2	CASSFGGGAEAFF	TGTGCCAGCAGCTTTGGGGGAGGGGCTGAAGCTTTCTTT
-	-	TRBJ1-6	TRBV7-9	CASSLGGFNSPLHF	TGTGCCAGCAGCTTGGGGGGTTTTAATTCACCCCTCCACTTT
-	-	TRBJ1-3	TRBV15	CATSREGRGNTIYF	TGTGCCACCAGCCGGGAGGGGAGAGGAAACACCATATATTTT
TRBD1	-	TRBJ2-7	TRBV15	CATSSGSTGAVYEQYF	TGTGCCACCAGCAGCGGATCGACAGGGGCGGTCTACGAGCAGTACTTC
TRBD1	-	TRBJ2-3	TRBV2	CASRLRTGGRIASTDTQYF	TGTGCCAGCAGACTCCGTACAGGGGGGAGAATTGCTAGCACAGATACGCAGTATTTT
-	-	TRBJ1-4	TRBV5-6	CASSPPEAEKLFF	TGTGCCAGCAGCCCCCCGGAGGCGGAAAAACTGTTTTTT
TRBD1	-	TRBJ1-2	TRBV6-6	CASSYVRTGSNYGYTF	TGTGCCAGCAGTTACGTTAGGACAGGCTCCAACTATGGCTACACCTTC
-	-	TRBJ2-7	TRBV5-1	CASSLGGKGAYEQYF	TGCGCCAGCAGCTTGGGGGGCAAGGGGGCCTACGAGCAGTACTTC
TRBD2	-	TRBJ2-3	TRBV4-2	CASSQEGGLAGGEAQYF	TGTGCCAGCAGCCAAGAAGGGGGACTAGCGGGGGGTGAAGCGCAGTATTTT
-	-	TRBJ2-2	TRBV25-1	CASSQGWAGELFF	TGTGCCAGCAGCCAGGGATGGGCCGGGGAGCTGTTTTTT
-	-	TRBJ2-4	TRBV6-1	CASSDRGESVIQYF	TGTGCCAGCAGTGATCGAGGCGAGAGCGTCATTCAGTACTTC
-	-	TRBJ2-3	TRBV2	CASRLQGPSTDTQYF	TGTGCCAGCAGGCTCCAGGGGCCAAGCACAGATACGCAGTATTTT
-	-	TRBJ2-1	TRBV7-9	CASSLVLGEQFF	TGTGCCAGCAGCTTAGTTTTGGGCGAGCAGTTCTTC
-	-	TRBJ1-1	TRBV29-1	CSALRVNTEAFF	TGCAGCGCCCTCAGGGTGAACACTGAAGCTTTCTTT